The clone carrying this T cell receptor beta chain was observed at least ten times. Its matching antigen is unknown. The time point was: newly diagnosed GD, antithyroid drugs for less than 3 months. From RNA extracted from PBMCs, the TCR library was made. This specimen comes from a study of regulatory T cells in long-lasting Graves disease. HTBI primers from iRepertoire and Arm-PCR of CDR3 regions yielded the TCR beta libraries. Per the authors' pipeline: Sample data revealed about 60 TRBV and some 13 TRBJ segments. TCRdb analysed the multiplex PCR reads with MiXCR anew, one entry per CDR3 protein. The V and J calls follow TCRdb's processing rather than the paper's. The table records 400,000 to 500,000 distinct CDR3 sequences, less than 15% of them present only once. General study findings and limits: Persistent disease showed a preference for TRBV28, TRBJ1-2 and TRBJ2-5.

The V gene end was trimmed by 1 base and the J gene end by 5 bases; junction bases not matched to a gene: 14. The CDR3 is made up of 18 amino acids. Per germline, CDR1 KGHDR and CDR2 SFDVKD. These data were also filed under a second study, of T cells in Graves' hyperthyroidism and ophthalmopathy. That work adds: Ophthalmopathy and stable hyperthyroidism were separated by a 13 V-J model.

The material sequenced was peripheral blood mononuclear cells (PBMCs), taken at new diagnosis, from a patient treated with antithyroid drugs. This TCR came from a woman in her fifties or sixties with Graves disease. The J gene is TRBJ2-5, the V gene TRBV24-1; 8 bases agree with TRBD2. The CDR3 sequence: CATSDLRGTSGHGETQYF. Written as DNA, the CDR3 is TGTGCCACCAGTGATTTAAGAGGAACTAGCGGCCACGGGGAGACCCAGTACTTC.